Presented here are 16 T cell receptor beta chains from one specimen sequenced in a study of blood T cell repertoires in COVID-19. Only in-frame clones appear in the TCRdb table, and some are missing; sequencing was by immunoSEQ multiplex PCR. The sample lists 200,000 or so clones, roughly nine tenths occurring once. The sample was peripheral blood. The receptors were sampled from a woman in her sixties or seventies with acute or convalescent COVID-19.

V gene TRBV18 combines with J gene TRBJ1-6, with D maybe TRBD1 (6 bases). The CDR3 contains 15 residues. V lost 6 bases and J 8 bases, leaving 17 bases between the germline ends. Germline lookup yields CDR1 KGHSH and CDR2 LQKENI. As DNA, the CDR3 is TGTGCCAGCTCCCCCACAGGGATGAGTGATTCACCCCTCCACTTT. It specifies CASSPTGMSDSPLHF.

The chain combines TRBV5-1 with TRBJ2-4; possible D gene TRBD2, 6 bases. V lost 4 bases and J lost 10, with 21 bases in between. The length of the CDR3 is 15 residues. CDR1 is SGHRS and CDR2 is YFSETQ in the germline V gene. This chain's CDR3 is CASSPGAGTGGIQYF. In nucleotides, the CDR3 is TGCGCCAGCAGCCCAGGAGCAGGAACCGGGGGAATTCAGTACTTC.

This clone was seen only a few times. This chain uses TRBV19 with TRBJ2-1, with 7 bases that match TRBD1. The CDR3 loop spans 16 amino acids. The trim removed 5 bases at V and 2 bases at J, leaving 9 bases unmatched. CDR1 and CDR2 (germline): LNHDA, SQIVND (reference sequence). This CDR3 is CASSVLTGDTYNEQFF. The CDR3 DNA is TGTGCCAGTAGTGTCCTTACAGGGGACACCTACAATGAGCAGTTCTTC.

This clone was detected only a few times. For the CDR3, the DNA is TGCACCAGCAGCCAAGGGCCAGGGGACCCCATTCAGGAGACCCAGTACTTC. Residues: CTSSQGPGDPIQETQYF. The V call is TRBV1, the J call TRBJ2-5; TRBD1 is the table's D call, not checked against the DNA. TRBV1 is annotated as a pseudogene. This CDR3 contains 17 residues.

The CDR3 nucleotides are TGCGCCAGCAGCTTGGTTTTTGGGGAGAACATTCAGTACTTC. Its protein product is CASSLVFGENIQYF. The chain employs TRBV5-1 and TRBJ2-4, with a tentative D call TRBD2 (5 bases). The V and J ends lost 0 bases and 7 bases respectively, with 11 bases between them. Germline values: CDR1 SGHRS, CDR2 YFSETQ. This CDR3 spans 14 amino acids.

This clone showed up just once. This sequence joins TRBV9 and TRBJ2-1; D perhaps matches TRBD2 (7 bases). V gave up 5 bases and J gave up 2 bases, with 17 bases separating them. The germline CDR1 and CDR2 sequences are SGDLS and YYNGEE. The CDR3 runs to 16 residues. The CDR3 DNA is TGTGCCAGCAGGGCTGGGGGCGGGGGAACCTACAATGAGCAGTTCTTC. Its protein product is CASRAGGGGTYNEQFF.

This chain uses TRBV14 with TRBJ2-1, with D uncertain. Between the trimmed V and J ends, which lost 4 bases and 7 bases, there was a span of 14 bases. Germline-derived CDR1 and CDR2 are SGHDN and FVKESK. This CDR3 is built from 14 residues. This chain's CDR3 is CASSLFLTNNEQFF. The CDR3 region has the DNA TGTGCCAGCAGCCTATTTCTCACTAATAATGAGCAGTTCTTC.

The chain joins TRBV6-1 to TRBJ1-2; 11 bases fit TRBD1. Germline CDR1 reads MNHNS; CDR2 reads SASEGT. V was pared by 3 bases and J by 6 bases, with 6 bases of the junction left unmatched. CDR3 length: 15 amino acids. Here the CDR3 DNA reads TGTGCCAGCAGTGATACCCGGACAGGGGGCAATGGCTACACCTTC. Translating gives CASSDTRTGGNGYTF.

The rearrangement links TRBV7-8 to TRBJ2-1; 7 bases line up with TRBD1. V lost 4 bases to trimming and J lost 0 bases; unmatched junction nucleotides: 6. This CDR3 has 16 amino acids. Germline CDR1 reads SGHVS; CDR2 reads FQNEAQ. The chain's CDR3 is CASSSPGQSSYNEQFF. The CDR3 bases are TGTGCCAGCAGCTCCCCGGGACAGAGCTCCTACAATGAGCAGTTCTTC.

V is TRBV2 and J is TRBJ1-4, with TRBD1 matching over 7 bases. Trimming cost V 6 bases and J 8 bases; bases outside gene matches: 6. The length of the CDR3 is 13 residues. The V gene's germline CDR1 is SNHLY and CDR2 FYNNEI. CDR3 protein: CASSAGQAEKLFF. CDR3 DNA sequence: TGTGCCAGCAGCGCCGGACAGGCCGAAAAACTGTTTTTT.

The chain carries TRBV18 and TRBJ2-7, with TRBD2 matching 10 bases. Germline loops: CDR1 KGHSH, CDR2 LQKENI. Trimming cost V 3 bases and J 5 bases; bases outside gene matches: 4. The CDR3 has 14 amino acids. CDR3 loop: CASSPLAGVNEQYF. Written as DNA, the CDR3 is TGTGCCAGCTCACCCCTAGCGGGAGTTAACGAGCAGTACTTC.

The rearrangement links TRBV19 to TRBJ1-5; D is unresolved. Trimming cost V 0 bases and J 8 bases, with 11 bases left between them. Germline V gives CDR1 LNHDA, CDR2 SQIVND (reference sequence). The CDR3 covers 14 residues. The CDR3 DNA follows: TGTGCCAGTAGTATAGATCCGAGGGTAGAGCCCCAGCATTTT. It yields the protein CASSIDPRVEPQHF.

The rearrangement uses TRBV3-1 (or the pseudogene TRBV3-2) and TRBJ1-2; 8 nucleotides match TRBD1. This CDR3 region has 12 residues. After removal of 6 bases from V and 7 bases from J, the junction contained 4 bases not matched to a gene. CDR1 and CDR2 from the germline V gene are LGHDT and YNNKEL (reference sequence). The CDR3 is CASRIQGGGYTF. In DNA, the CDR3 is TGTGCCAGCAGAATACAGGGGGGTGGCTACACCTTC.

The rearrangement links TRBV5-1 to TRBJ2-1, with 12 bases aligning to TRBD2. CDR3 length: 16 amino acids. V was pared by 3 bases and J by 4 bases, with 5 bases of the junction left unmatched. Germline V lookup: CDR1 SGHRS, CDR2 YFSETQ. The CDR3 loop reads CASSSQGLAGYNEQFF. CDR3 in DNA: TGCGCCAGCAGCTCCCAAGGACTAGCGGGGTACAATGAGCAGTTCTTC.

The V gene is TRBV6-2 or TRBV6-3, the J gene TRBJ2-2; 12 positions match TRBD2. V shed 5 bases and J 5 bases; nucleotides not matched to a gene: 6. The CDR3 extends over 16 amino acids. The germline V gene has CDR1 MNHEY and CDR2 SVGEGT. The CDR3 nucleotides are TGTGCCAGCAGTCGTCCTAGCGGGAGGGGGACCGGGGAGCTGTTTTTT. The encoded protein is CASSRPSGRGTGELFF.

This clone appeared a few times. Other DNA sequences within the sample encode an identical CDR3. CDR3 in amino acids: CASSRGQGNTEAFF. The CDR3 nucleotides are TGTGCCAGCTCAAGAGGACAGGGGAACACTGAAGCTTTCTTT. The chain couples TRBV18 to TRBJ1-1; 8 positions match TRBD1. This CDR3 has 14 amino acids. The germline V gene has CDR1 KGHSH and CDR2 LQKENI. Trimming cost V 5 bases and J 1 base; bases outside gene matches: 3.